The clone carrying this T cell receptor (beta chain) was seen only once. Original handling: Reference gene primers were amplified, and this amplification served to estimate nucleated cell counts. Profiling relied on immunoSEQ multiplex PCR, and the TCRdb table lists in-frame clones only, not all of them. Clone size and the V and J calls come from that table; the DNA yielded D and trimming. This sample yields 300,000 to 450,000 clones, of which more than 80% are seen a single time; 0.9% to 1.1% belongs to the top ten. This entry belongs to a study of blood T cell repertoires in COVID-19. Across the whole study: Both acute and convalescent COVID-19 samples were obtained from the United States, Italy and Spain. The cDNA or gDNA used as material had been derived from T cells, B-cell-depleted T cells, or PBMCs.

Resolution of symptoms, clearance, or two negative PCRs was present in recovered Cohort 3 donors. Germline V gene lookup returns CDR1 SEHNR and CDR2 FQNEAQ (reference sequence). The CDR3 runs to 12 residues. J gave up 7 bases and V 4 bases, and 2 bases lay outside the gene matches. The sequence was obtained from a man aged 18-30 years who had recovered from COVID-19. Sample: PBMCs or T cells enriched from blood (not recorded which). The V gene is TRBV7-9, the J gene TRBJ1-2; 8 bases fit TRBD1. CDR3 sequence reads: CASSSGGRGYTF. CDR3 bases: TGTGCCAGCAGCTCAGGGGGCCGTGGCTACACCTTC. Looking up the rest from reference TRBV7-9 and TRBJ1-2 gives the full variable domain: DTGVSQNPRHKITKRGQNVTFRCDPISEHNRLYWYRQTLGQGPEFLTYFQNEAQLEKSRLLSDRFSAERPKGSFSTLEIQRTEQGDSAMYLCASSSGGRGYTFGSGTRLTVV.